This T cell receptor (beta chain) is from a study of blood T cell repertoires in COVID-19 (dated by TCRdb to between 2020 and 2021). Looking at the study overall: The collaborator samples originated in the United States, Italy and Spain and spanned the acute and convalescent phases of COVID-19. The repertoires were released in a freely available public database meant as a resource for research on the immune response to SARS-CoV-2. HLA class I and class II types, where available, came from metadata supplied by the sample provider rather than from assay-based typing. The samples were drawn from two sources: the first 160 participants of the ongoing ImmuneRACE study, and 950 to 1,500 subjects contributed by 6 global collaborators. Sample metadata almost always included a de-identified subject ID, COVID-19 status, age in years and sex. The dataset comprised deeply sampled blood TCRbeta repertoires from subjects exposed to, actively infected with, or recovered from COVID-19. The prospective study material was composed of cDNA or gDNA derived from T cells, B-cell-depleted T cells, or PBMCs.

The research as a whole found: The quantity of clinical and demographic metadata differed by source and by participant and was supplied without curation.

The V end gives up 4 bases and the J end 6 bases, leaving 11 bases in the junction not matched to a gene. The CDR3 contains 15 residues, cysteine and phenylalanine counted. Here the CDR3 DNA is all that survives: 45 bases in frame from base 1. CDR1 and CDR2 (MNHEY, SVGAGI) derive from the germline V gene. In the case of this clone: Its antigen is not yet known. No base-level quality is on record; no much larger clone is a single base apart.

Whole blood was collected in K2EDTA tubes by collaborating institutions according to the institutions' own protocols. For TCRbeta analysis, collaborators shipped samples as frozen whole blood, isolated PBMCs, or DNA extracted from either of those sample types. TCRbeta CDR3 regions were amplified from genomic DNA by means of the immunoSEQ Assay, a bias-controlled multiplex PCR. On the study's bioinformatics: The number of nucleated cells in each sample was estimated by amplification of reference gene primers within the assay. Sequence reads were collapsed and filtered to measure the absolute abundance of every unique TCRbeta CDR3 rearrangement. For each sample, productive Simpson clonality was calculated as the square root of Simpson's diversity index across productive rearrangements. What TCRdb holds here is the immuneACCESS table cut down to in-frame rearrangements. Part of the clones is not present; checked against another copy, under half of the missing clones reflect an unresolved V gene, and the others are unexplained. D and trimming come from the DNA, and the V and J calls and clone size come from that table. This sample has 98,000 or so clones in its table, and more than 80% of those were observed once. The ten largest clones take up over 20% of the sample.

This receptor was taken from a man in his sixties with acute or convalescent COVID-19. Specimen: peripheral blood. The rearrangement combines TRBV6-5 with TRBJ1-2; TRBD1 matches 7 bases in the middle. The CDR3 amino acid sequence is: CASSSPVDRVDGYTF. DNA sequence: TGTGCCAGCAGTTCCCCCGTCGACAGGGTGGATGGCTACACCTTC.